This passage covers 5 T cell receptor beta chains from one sample sequenced in a study of blood T cells in healthy people across ages. Together with a sample-barcoded 5' primer, a J-beta primer mix was included in a second PCR lasting about 6 to 11 cycles. MiXCR, run by TCRdb on the 5' RACE reads, gives a single entry per CDR3 protein. Altogether 550,000 to 600,000 distinct CDR3 sequences are present, roughly a quarter being singletons, with the ten largest covering approximately 17%. The sequencing sample was made of blood. The receptors originated from a woman between 65 and 79 years old in good health.

About this clonotype itself: At one end, the junction sequence differs from germline, possibly due to a read error. The chain links TRBV20-1 to TRBJ1-4; D gene unclear. This CDR3 spans 12 amino acids. Germline V gene data show CDR1 as DFQATT and CDR2 as SNEGSKA (reference sequence). CDR3 in DNA: TGCAGTGCTAGCACCCCTAATGAAAAACAGTTTTTT. It is translated as CSASTPNEKQFF.

There are a few counts of this clonotype. V and J are TRBV7-9 and TRBJ1-1, with no clear D. There are 14 residues in the CDR3. In germline, CDR1 is SEHNR, CDR2 FQNEAQ (reference sequence). Between the trimmed V and J ends, which lost 5 bases and 3 bases, there was a span of 13 bases. CDR3 region: CASSPQGRDTEAFF. CDR3 nucleotides: TGTGCCAGCAGCCCCCAAGGTAGGGACACTGAAGCTTTCTTT. Drawing the rest from reference TRBV7-9 and TRBJ1-1, the complete variable domain is DTGVSQNPRHKITKRGQNVTFRCDPISEHNRLYWYRQTLGQGPEFLTYFQNEAQLEKSRLLSDRFSAERPKGSFSTLEIQRTEQGDSAMYLCASSPQGRDTEAFFGQGTRLTVV.

This clonotype appeared a single time. This rearrangement joins TRBV19 to TRBJ1-4, with D possibly being TRBD1 (6 bases). The germline V gene encodes CDR1 LNHDA and CDR2 SQIVND (reference sequence). V was cut by 7 bases and J by 8 bases, with 17 bases left in between. This CDR3 is 14 amino acids long. CDR3 nucleotides: TGTGCCAGTAAAAGTTTACAGGGAGGAGAAAAACTGTTTTTT. This translates into CASKSLQGGEKLFF. The entire variable domain, with the rest obtained from reference TRBV19 and TRBJ1-4, is as follows: DGGITQSPKYLFRKEGQNVTLSCEQNLNHDAMYWYRQDPGQGLRLIYYSQIVNDFQKGDIAEGYSVSREKKESFPLTVTSAQKNPTAFYLCASKSLQGGEKLFFGSGTQLSVL.

The chain has TRBV11-2 and TRBJ2-4, with 8 bases fitting TRBD1. CDR3 length equals 17 residues. J gave up 0 bases and V 5 bases, and 9 bases lay outside the gene matches. Germline CDR1 and CDR2: SGHAT and FQNNGV. CDR3 sequence (DNA): TGTGCCAGCAGCCAACTTGACAGGGGCCTAGCCAAAAACATTCAGTACTTC. Amino acids: CASSQLDRGLAKNIQYF.

The rearrangement links TRBV7-2 to TRBJ2-7; D ambiguous. The V gene's germline CDR1 is SGHTA and CDR2 FQGNSA. The CDR3 extends over 13 amino acids. V was cut by 1 base and J by 6 bases, with 10 bases left in between. The chain's CDR3 is CASSLVVGGEQYF. The CDR3 nucleotides are TGTGCCAGCAGCTTAGTTGTGGGCGGCGAGCAGTACTTC.